Presented here are 30 T cell receptor beta chains from one specimen sequenced in a study of siplizumab effects on memory and regulatory T cells. Clones were read by immunoSEQ multiplex PCR, and TCRdb kept only the in-frame ones, dropping some. This sample has some 65,000 clones, with over 80% found just once. The material sequenced was Tregs sorted from blood. The receptors come from a human donor in good health.

This rearrangement joins TRBV9 to TRBJ1-2; TRBD1 matches 9 bases. CDR1 SGDLS and CDR2 YYNGEE come from the germline V gene. This CDR3 has 14 residues. The trim removed 0 bases at V and 7 bases at J, leaving 4 bases unmatched. This CDR3 is CASSVDDRGIGYTF. The CDR3 DNA is TGTGCCAGCAGCGTAGACGACAGGGGGATTGGCTACACCTTC.

The gene calls are TRBV27 and TRBJ2-7, with TRBD2 matching 9 bases. V dropped 0 bases and J dropped 5; count of bases not matched to a gene: 8. CDR3 length: 16 residues. The germline V gene encodes CDR1 MNHEY and CDR2 SMNVEV (reference sequence). CDR3 DNA sequence: TGTGCCAGCAGTTTATCCCGGACTAGCGCGGCCCACGAGCAGTACTTC. Residues: CASSLSRTSAAHEQYF.

The chain joins TRBV5-1 to TRBJ1-6, with 10 bases that match TRBD1. The CDR3 runs to 15 residues. J gave up 6 bases and V 4 bases, and 4 bases lay outside the gene matches. The germline V gene encodes CDR1 SGHRS and CDR2 YFSETQ. The CDR3 loop reads CASSRDRGGNSPLHF. CDR3 DNA sequence: TGCGCCAGCAGCAGGGACAGGGGCGGTAATTCACCCCTCCACTTT.

This clone was seen at least ten times. In DNA, the CDR3 is TGTGCCAGTAGTAACAGAGCGGTCTCAGATACGCAGTATTTT. As protein: CASSNRAVSDTQYF. The chain has TRBV19 and TRBJ2-3, with D possibly matching TRBD2 (5 bases). This CDR3 has 14 residues. Germline V gene lookup returns CDR1 LNHDA and CDR2 SQIVND (reference sequence). V gave up 4 bases and J gave up 4 bases, with 12 bases separating them.

V usage is TRBV6-5 and J usage is TRBJ1-4; D may be TRBD1 (5 bases). The germline V gene encodes CDR1 MNHEY and CDR2 SVGAGI. Trimming removed 5 bases at V and 8 bases at J, with 9 bases between. The CDR3 is made up of 12 amino acids. The CDR3 region is CASSRGDEKLFF. The CDR3 coding sequence is TGTGCCAGCAGTCGGGGGGACGAAAAACTGTTTTTT.

The rearrangement links TRBV18 to TRBJ1-1, with 9 bases matching TRBD1. Per germline, CDR1 KGHSH and CDR2 LQKENI. V dropped 3 bases and J dropped 5; count of bases not matched to a gene: 4. The length of the CDR3 is 14 residues. The CDR3 is CASSPTGGRTEAFF. The CDR3 DNA follows: TGTGCCAGCTCACCGACAGGGGGGAGAACTGAAGCTTTCTTT. The full variable domain, completed using reference TRBV18 and TRBJ1-1, is NAGVMQNPRHLVRRRGQEARLRCSPMKGHSHVYWYRQLPEEGLKFMVYLQKENIIDESGMPKERFSAEFPKEGPSILRIQQVVRGDSAAYFCASSPTGGRTEAFFGQGTRLTVV.

The chain joins TRBV30 to TRBJ1-4, with TRBD1 identical over 9 bases. CDR1 and CDR2 from the germline V gene are GTSNPN and SVGIG (reference sequence). Germline trimming cut 5 bases from V and 11 bases from J; bases unmatched to any gene: 9. The CDR3 runs 13 residues. The CDR3 DNA reads TGTGCCTGGGAGTCCCGGGACAGGGACAAACTGTTTTTT. Protein product: CAWESRDRDKLFF.

This clone was picked up one time. V is TRBV4-1 and J is TRBJ2-7; the D gene is possibly TRBD1 (6 bases). Germline values: CDR1 MGHRA, CDR2 YSYEKL. V was trimmed by 3 bases and J by 0 bases, leaving 18 bases between them. CDR3 size: 17 residues. The CDR3 sequence is CASSQGVGGFYSYEQYF. The CDR3 nucleotides are TGCGCCAGCAGCCAGGGGGTTGGGGGCTTCTACTCCTACGAGCAGTACTTC.

The V call is TRBV19, the J call TRBJ2-2; D remains ambiguous. Germline V gene lookup returns CDR1 LNHDA and CDR2 SQIVND (reference sequence). V lost 4 bases, J lost 2 bases, and 5 bases lay in between. The CDR3 is 13 residues long. CDR3 sequence (DNA): TGTGCCAGTAGTAATCGCAACACCGGGGAGCTGTTTTTT. Translation gives CASSNRNTGELFF.

CDR3 in amino acids: CASSSWGGRAENEQFF. In nucleotides, the CDR3 is TGCGCCAGCAGCTCCTGGGGCGGGAGGGCCGAAAATGAGCAGTTCTTC. J is TRBJ2-1 and V is TRBV5-1; 9 positions match TRBD2. The CDR3 is 16 residues long. CDR1 SGHRS and CDR2 YFSETQ come from the germline V gene. The V segment lost 3 bases and the J segment 7 bases; nucleotides outside the gene matches: 11. Supplemented by reference TRBV5-1 and TRBJ2-1, the full variable domain reads KAGVTQTPRYLIKTRGQQVTLSCSPISGHRSVSWYQQTPGQGLQFLFEYFSETQRNKGNFPGRFSGRQFSNSRSEMNVSTLELGDSALYLCASSSWGGRAENEQFFGPGTRLTVL.

V gene TRBV5-1 combines with J gene TRBJ2-1, with 10 nucleotides matching TRBD2. Looked up from germline, CDR1 is SGHRS and CDR2 is YFSETQ. CDR3 length: 15 residues. Trimming cost V 3 bases and J 3 bases; bases outside gene matches: 3. Written as DNA, the CDR3 is TGCGCCAGCAGCTCCGGACTAGCGGTCTACAATGAGCAGTTCTTC. Its protein is CASSSGLAVYNEQFF.

This chain uses TRBV7-3 with TRBJ2-1; weak D call: TRBD2 (6 bases). Germline CDR1 reads SGHTA; CDR2 reads FQGTGA. Trimming took off 0 bases at V and 5 bases at J, with 11 bases between the two ends. The CDR3 has 15 residues. The CDR3 loop reads CASSLTGGLNNEQFF. As DNA, the CDR3 is TGTGCCAGCAGCTTAACGGGCGGACTAAACAATGAGCAGTTCTTC.

This sequence joins TRBV10-3 and TRBJ1-2, with 7 bases lining up with TRBD1. V shed 6 bases, J shed 4 bases, and the junction held 5 bases outside the gene matches. Germline assignment: CDR1 ENHRY and CDR2 SYGVKD. The CDR3 runs to 13 residues. The CDR3 protein is CAIRGQDFYGYTF. The CDR3 coding sequence is TGTGCCATCAGAGGACAGGATTTCTATGGCTACACCTTC.

The chain joins TRBV5-1 to TRBJ2-3; D is unclear. This CDR3 is 11 amino acids long. Germline V lookup: CDR1 SGHRS, CDR2 YFSETQ. V lost 5 bases to trimming and J lost 4 bases, with 5 bases between them. CDR3 DNA: TGCGCCAGCAGTTCCCCAGATACGCAGTATTTT. Residues: CASSSPDTQYF.

This chain connects TRBV7-6 to TRBJ2-3; 7 bases are shared with TRBD1. V dropped 4 bases and J dropped 10; count of bases not matched to a gene: 5. CDR1 and CDR2 (germline): SGHVS, FNYEAQ. The CDR3 runs to 12 residues. CDR3 DNA sequence: TGTGCCAGCAGCTGGAGACAGGGACCGCAGTATTTT. Amino acids: CASSWRQGPQYF.

The rearrangement joins TRBV4-2 to TRBJ2-3; D assignment may be TRBD1 or TRBD2 (5 bases each). V was pared by 3 bases and J by 1 base, with 8 bases between. CDR3 length: 14 amino acids. Germline lookup yields CDR1 LGHNA and CDR2 YNFKEQ. The CDR3 region has the DNA TGTGCCAGCAGCCAGGGGCGGGGCACAGATACGCAGTATTTT. Its protein is CASSQGRGTDTQYF.

V gene TRBV10-3 combines with J gene TRBJ2-7; D perhaps matches TRBD2 (7 bases). The CDR3 is made up of 15 amino acids. From germline, CDR1 is ENHRY and CDR2 SYGVKD. Trimming shortened V by 2 bases and J by 0 bases, and 11 bases separated the two germline ends. The CDR3 here is CAISEGRGASYEQYF. The CDR3, as DNA: TGTGCCATCAGTGAGGGGAGGGGGGCCTCCTACGAGCAGTACTTC.

The V call is TRBV15, the J call TRBJ1-1; D is unclear. Germline loops: CDR1 LNHNV, CDR2 YYDKDF (reference sequence). CDR3 length: 14 amino acids. The V end lost 0 bases, the J end lost 4 bases, and 9 bases lay between the germline ends. Here the CDR3 reads CATSRDGMGTEAFF. The CDR3 nucleotides are TGTGCCACCAGCAGAGATGGGATGGGCACTGAAGCTTTCTTT.

The V and J genes are TRBV5-4 and TRBJ2-3, with TRBD2 identical over 8 bases. This CDR3 spans 17 amino acids. Germline V gene lookup returns CDR1 SGHNT and CDR2 YYREEE (reference sequence). Losses at the gene ends were 4 bases for V and 0 bases for J; bases not matched to a gene: 10. The CDR3 nucleotides read TGTGCCAGCAGCCGGAGGGGACTAGTATCTAGCACAGATACGCAGTATTTT. Amino acids: CASSRRGLVSSTDTQYF.

The CDR3 sequence: CASSYSSGASPQHF. The CDR3 coding sequence is TGTGCCAGCAGTTACTCTTCAGGTGCATCGCCCCAGCATTTT. The chain carries TRBV6-6 and TRBJ1-5; D remains ambiguous. The V gene lost 0 bases and the J gene lost 9 bases, with 12 bases spanning the gap. The CDR3 length is 14 residues. CDR1 and CDR2 from the germline V gene are MNHNY and SVGAGI (reference sequence).

The V and J genes are TRBV28 and TRBJ1-2; no clear D gene. The CDR3 length is 11 residues. Germline V gene data show CDR1 as MDHEN and CDR2 as SYDVKM. V lost 4 bases to trimming and J lost 7 bases, with 7 bases between them. As DNA, the CDR3 is TGTGCCAGCAGTTCCGGGTTTGGCTACACCTTC. Translation: CASSSGFGYTF.

Ten or more counts support this clone. V is TRBV28 and J is TRBJ1-5; D perhaps matches TRBD1 (5 bases). The CDR3 totals 14 residues. The V end lost 7 bases, the J end lost 2 bases, and 12 bases lay between the germline ends. Germline values: CDR1 MDHEN, CDR2 SYDVKM. The CDR3 DNA sequence: TGTGCCAGCAACCGGCCGGGGGGCAATCAGCCCCAGCATTTT. It is translated as CASNRPGGNQPQHF.

The chain employs TRBV15 and TRBJ2-1; no clear D gene. Germline CDR1 and CDR2: LNHNV and YYDKDF (reference sequence). Trimming took off 1 base at V and 0 bases at J, with 4 bases between the two ends. There are 14 residues in the CDR3. The CDR3 is CATSRGRSYNEQFF. The DNA for the CDR3 is TGTGCCACCAGCAGAGGTCGCTCCTACAATGAGCAGTTCTTC. Combining the CDR3 with reference TRBV15 and TRBJ2-1 gives the whole variable domain DAMVIQNPRYQVTQFGKPVTLSCSQTLNHNVMYWYQQKSSQAPKLLFHYYDKDFNNEADTPDNFQSRRPNTSFCFLDIRSPGLGDTAMYLCATSRGRSYNEQFFGPGTRLTVL.

The chain couples TRBV19 to TRBJ2-3; 8 bases agree with TRBD1. The CDR3 is 14 amino acids. From germline, CDR1 is LNHDA and CDR2 SQIVND (reference sequence). Trimming cost V 6 bases and J 5 bases; bases outside gene matches: 7. In nucleotides, the CDR3 is TGTGCCAGTAGGACAGGGGACACCAAAGATACGCAGTATTTT. Translated: CASRTGDTKDTQYF. The entire variable domain, with the rest obtained from reference TRBV19 and TRBJ2-3, is as follows: DGGITQSPKYLFRKEGQNVTLSCEQNLNHDAMYWYRQDPGQGLRLIYYSQIVNDFQKGDIAEGYSVSREKKESFPLTVTSAQKNPTAFYLCASRTGDTKDTQYFGPGTRLTVL.

V and J are TRBV7-9 and TRBJ2-7, with TRBD1 matching 7 bases. V was pared by 5 bases and J by 5 bases, with 3 bases of the junction left unmatched. This CDR3 is built from 12 residues. Germline V gives CDR1 SEHNR, CDR2 FQNEAQ (reference sequence). In DNA form, the CDR3 reads TGTGCCAGCAGCCCTCAGGGGGACGAGCAGTACTTC. Amino acid sequence: CASSPQGDEQYF.

The rearrangement links TRBV5-6 to TRBJ2-3; D tentatively reads TRBD1 or TRBD2 (5 bases each). The CDR3 is made up of 16 amino acids. CDR1 SGHDT and CDR2 YYEEEE come from the germline V gene. V was shortened by 2 bases and J by 6 bases, with 19 bases between the two germline ends. CDR3 sequence: CASSFPGTTLVDTQYF. The CDR3 coding sequence is TGTGCCAGCAGCTTCCCCGGGACCACACTTGTCGATACGCAGTATTTT.

By share, this clone counts as medium-sized. The rearrangement uses TRBV7-3 and TRBJ2-7; 11 nucleotides match TRBD1. From germline, CDR1 is SGHTA and CDR2 FQGTGA. V dropped 5 bases and J dropped 3; count of bases not matched to a gene: 6. There are 15 residues in the CDR3. The CDR3 nucleotides are TGTGCCAGCAGCGCCACCGGGACAGGGGGCTACGAGCAGTACTTC. It codes for CASSATGTGGYEQYF.

CDR3 protein: CASSRQGFGGELFF. The CDR3 DNA reads TGTGCCAGCAGTCGACAGGGGTTCGGCGGGGAGCTGTTTTTT. This rearrangement joins TRBV28 to TRBJ2-2; the match to TRBD1 covers 8 bases. The CDR3 loop spans 14 amino acids. CDR1 and CDR2 (germline): MDHEN, SYDVKM. Germline trimming cut 5 bases from V and 7 bases from J; bases unmatched to any gene: 6.

This rearrangement joins TRBV5-6 to TRBJ1-4; 10 positions agree with TRBD1. Germline trimming cut 4 bases from V and 3 bases from J; bases unmatched to any gene: 3. The germline V gene encodes CDR1 SGHDT and CDR2 YYEEEE. The CDR3 has 15 amino acids. CDR3 coding DNA: TGTGCCAGCAGCCGACAGGGGGCTTCTAATGAAAAACTGTTTTTT. It is translated as CASSRQGASNEKLFF.

V and J are TRBV30 and TRBJ2-7; D not resolved. The CDR3 runs 14 residues. Trimming left V 3 bases short and J 3 bases short, with 15 bases between. Germline V gene data show CDR1 as GTSNPN and CDR2 as SVGIG (reference sequence). The CDR3 is CAWSYKSRYYEQYF. CDR3 bases: TGTGCCTGGAGCTATAAAAGTCGGTACTACGAGCAGTACTTC.